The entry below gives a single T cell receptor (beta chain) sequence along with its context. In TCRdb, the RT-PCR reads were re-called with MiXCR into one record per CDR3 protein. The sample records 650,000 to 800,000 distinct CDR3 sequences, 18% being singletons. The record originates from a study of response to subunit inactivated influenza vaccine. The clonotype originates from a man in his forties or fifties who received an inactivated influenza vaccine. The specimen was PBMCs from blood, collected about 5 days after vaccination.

This chain's CDR3 is CASSPKGKSSTDTQYF. Here the CDR3 DNA reads TGTGCCAGCAGTCCCAAAGGGAAATCTAGCACAGATACGCAGTATTTT. The rearrangement uses TRBV6-1 and TRBJ2-3; D is unclear. Trimming pared 5 bases from V and 0 bases from J, leaving 15 bases between. Germline-derived CDR1 and CDR2 are MNHNS and SASEGT. The CDR3 covers 16 residues.